A selection of T cell receptor beta chains follows, all from one sample in a study of cytotoxic CD8 clonotypes in ibrutinib-treated CLL. The assay was immunoSEQ multiplex PCR, and TCRdb's table has in-frame clones only and misses some. Of more than 300,000 clones in the sample, around four fifths are singletons; the top ten hold under 8.5%. The sequenced sample was PBMCs, obtained before ibrutinib treatment. Receptor source: a human donor with chronic lymphocytic leukemia. CDR3s include the opening cysteine and the closing phenylalanine or tryptophan. The D gene is left open where the match is weak. The size of a clone is reported for some rows only, either as once, few or many, or as a class for expanded clones.

TRBJ1-2 NA 15 TRBV4-3 NA CASSQSLGEEYGYTF TGCGCCAGCAGCCAAAGTCTGGGCGAAGAATATGGCTACACCTTC
TRBJ1-2 NA 13 TRBV30 NA CAWSLGGDYGYTF TGTGCCTGGAGTTTAGGGGGGGACTATGGCTACACCTTC
TRBJ1-2 TRBD1 14 TRBV7-9 NA CASSWTGSSSGYTF TGTGCCAGCAGCTGGACAGGGAGTTCCTCCGGCTACACCTTC
TRBJ1-4 NA 15 TRBV7-9 NA CASSSTMTTNEKLFF TGTGCCAGCAGCTCTACAATGACAACTAATGAAAAACTGTTTTTT
TRBJ2-5 NA 11 TRBV6-5 NA CASGLDGTQYF TGTGCCAGCGGTCTAGACGGGACCCAGTACTTC
TRBJ2-1 TRBD1 16 TRBV9 once CASSAGTGGVYNEQFF TGTGCCAGCAGCGCAGGGACAGGGGGCGTCTACAATGAGCAGTTCTTC
TRBJ1-4 TRBD1 15 TRBV4-3 NA CASSSQTGLREKLFF TGCGCCAGCAGCTCTCAGACAGGGCTCCGGGAAAAACTGTTTTTT
TRBJ2-4 NA 16 TRBV7-8 NA CASSFSPGVPKNIQYF TGTGCCAGCAGCTTTAGTCCAGGGGTCCCCAAAAACATTCAGTACTTC
TRBJ1-3 TRBD1 15 TRBV6-5 NA CASRRDRGSGNTIYF TGTGCCAGCAGGCGCGACAGGGGGTCTGGAAACACCATATATTTT
TRBJ1-2 TRBD1 14 TRBV7-9 NA CASSHLDRVDGYTF TGTGCCAGCAGCCACCTTGACAGGGTGGATGGCTACACCTTC
TRBJ2-7 NA 15 TRBV11-2 NA CASSDTRTVTYEQYF TGTGCCAGCAGCGACACAAGGACAGTTACCTACGAGCAGTACTTC
TRBJ2-7 NA 17 TRBV6-1 NA CASSERGATILAYEQYF TGTGCCAGCAGTGAACGTGGGGCCACTATCTTGGCCTACGAGCAGTACTTC
TRBJ2-7 TRBD1 13 TRBV19 NA CASSRDRSYEQYF TGTGCCAGTAGTCGGGACAGGTCCTACGAGCAGTACTTC
TRBJ1-2 NA 14 TRBV11-2 NA CASSIHETVYGYTF TGTGCCAGCAGCATCCACGAGACAGTATATGGCTACACCTTC
TRBJ1-4 NA 15 TRBV6-6 NA CASSYDGARDEKLFF TGTGCCAGCAGTTACGATGGGGCGAGGGATGAAAAACTGTTTTTT
TRBJ2-1 TRBD2 18 TRBV7-2 once CASSPWRAGGTLVPRQFF TGTGCCAGCAGCCCATGGCGGGCGGGAGGCACCTTGGTTCCACGGCAGTTCTTC
TRBJ2-5 NA 13 TRBV10-1 NA CASSDSSKETQYF TGCGCCAGCAGTGATAGCAGTAAAGAGACCCAGTACTTC
TRBJ2-7 NA 17 TRBV11-2 NA CASSLDNRGGGSYEQYF TGTGCCAGCAGCTTAGATAACCGAGGGGGAGGGTCCTACGAGCAGTACTTC
TRBJ2-1 NA 12 TRBV28 once CASTNSFNEQFF TGTGCCAGCACCAACAGTTTCAATGAGCAGTTCTTC
TRBJ1-2 TRBD1 14 TRBV2 few CASSADGRGGGYTF TGTGCCAGCAGTGCGGATGGCAGGGGGGGAGGCTACACCTTC
TRBJ2-3 TRBD2 16 TRBV9 NA CASSLSGAGVADTQYF TGTGCCAGCAGCCTCTCGGGAGCGGGAGTGGCAGATACGCAGTATTTT
TRBJ2-7 TRBD2 14 TRBV29-1 few CSVSPAGVSYEQYF TGCAGCGTTTCCCCAGCGGGAGTCTCCTACGAGCAGTACTTC
TRBJ2-1 TRBD2 17 TRBV5-1 once CASSLSGSGSSYNEQFF TGCGCCAGCAGCTTGTCGGGTAGCGGGAGCTCCTACAATGAGCAGTTCTTC
TRBJ1-3 NA 16 TRBV5-1 NA CASSLVGRISGNTIYF TGCGCCAGCAGCTTGGTTGGCAGGATCTCTGGAAACACCATATATTTT
TRBJ1-5 NA 16 TRBV28 NA CASSFGSRVANQPQHF TGTGCCAGCAGTTTTGGTTCAAGGGTTGCCAATCAGCCCCAGCATTTT
TRBJ1-4 TRBD1 14 TRBV2 few CASKRGQGYEKLFF TGTGCCAGCAAGAGGGGACAGGGTTATGAAAAACTGTTTTTT
TRBJ2-3 NA 12 TRBV5-1 NA CASSLPSTGPYF TGCGCCAGCAGCTTGCCCTCGACAGGTCCGTATTTT
TRBJ1-1 NA 12 TRBV30 NA CAGGDGSTEAFF TGTGCCGGAGGTGACGGGAGCACTGAAGCTTTCTTT
TRBJ2-7 NA 15 TRBV11-3 NA CASSLASTPLYEQYF TGTGCCAGCAGCTTAGCATCGACACCCCTCTACGAGCAGTACTTC
TRBJ1-1 NA 16 TRBV4-3 NA CASSQEDRWDNTEAFF TGCGCCAGCAGCCAAGAAGACAGGTGGGATAACACTGAAGCTTTCTTT
TRBJ1-4 NA 13 TRBV5-1 NA CASSPGPNEKLFF TGCGCCAGCAGCCCCGGACCGAATGAAAAACTGTTTTTT
TRBJ2-7 TRBD2 13 TRBV27 NA CASSLSGRAEQYF TGTGCCAGCAGTTTATCCGGGAGGGCGGAGCAGTACTTC
TRBJ2-7 NA 14 TRBV6-1 NA CASRARGNSPEQYF TGTGCCAGCAGAGCCCGGGGAAATTCCCCCGAGCAGTACTTC
TRBJ1-1 TRBD1 17 TRBV27 NA CASSLSPTGTLNTEAFF TGTGCCAGCAGTCTTTCCCCGACAGGGACCCTGAACACTGAAGCTTTCTTT
TRBJ2-1 TRBD2 15 TRBV7-2 NA CASSLRTSGRNEQFF TGTGCCAGCAGTCTAAGGACTAGCGGGAGGAATGAGCAGTTCTTC
TRBJ2-2 NA 11 TRBV19 NA CASVGEGELFF TGTGCCAGTGTGGGGGAGGGGGAGCTGTTTTTT
TRBJ2-1 TRBD2 13 TRBV6-5 NA CASSVAGGPDQFF TGTGCCAGCAGCGTAGCGGGAGGGCCGGACCAGTTCTTC
TRBJ2-7 TRBD2 19 TRBV7-9 NA CASSPRTSGKGFSAYEQYF TGTGCCAGCAGCCCTCGGACTAGCGGGAAAGGGTTTTCAGCCTACGAGCAGTACTTC
TRBJ2-7 NA 14 TRBV2 once CASSFIQGTGEQYF TGTGCCAGCAGCTTTATACAGGGGACTGGCGAGCAGTACTTC
TRBJ2-2 NA 14 TRBV4-1 NA CASSQVAFSGELFF TGCGCCAGCAGCCAAGTAGCCTTTTCCGGGGAGCTGTTTTTT
TRBJ2-1 NA 14 TRBV9 NA CASSVATERDEQFF TGTGCCAGCAGCGTAGCTACCGAGCGGGATGAGCAGTTCTTC
TRBJ2-1 TRBD2 16 TRBV7-2 NA CASSLAGTSGYNEQFF TGTGCCAGCAGCTTAGCAGGGACTAGCGGATACAATGAGCAGTTCTTC
TRBJ2-7 TRBD2 15 TRBV18 NA CASSGGGSRSYEQYF TGTGCCAGCTCGGGGGGAGGGAGCCGCTCCTACGAGCAGTACTTC
TRBJ2-1 NA 12 TRBV5-1 NA CASRLGGPEQFF TGCGCCAGCAGACTGGGGGGGCCTGAGCAGTTCTTC
TRBJ2-7 NA 14 TRBV7-8 NA CASSLARGNYEQYF TGTGCCAGCAGCTTAGCGCGAGGGAACTACGAGCAGTACTTC
TRBJ2-1 NA 14 TRBV6-1 NA CASSVPGSINEQFF TGTGCCAGCAGTGTGCCGGGCTCGATCAATGAGCAGTTCTTC
TRBJ1-4 TRBD1 14 TRBV7-9 NA CASSKTGTNEKLFF TGTGCCAGCAGCAAGACAGGGACTAATGAAAAACTGTTTTTT
TRBJ2-1 TRBD1 15 TRBV5-4 few CASSTGTGSYNEQFF TGTGCCAGCAGCACCGGGACAGGGTCGTACAATGAGCAGTTCTTC
TRBJ2-1 NA 15 TRBV5-4 NA CASSVAASSYNEQFF TGTGCCAGCAGCGTAGCGGCCAGCTCCTACAATGAGCAGTTCTTC
TRBJ2-1 TRBD2 17 TRBV12-5 NA CASGLVLAGFIGDEQFF TGTGCTAGTGGTTTGGTACTAGCGGGATTCATTGGAGATGAGCAGTTCTTC
TRBJ1-5 NA 17 TRBV11-2 NA CASSSTGTPYSNQPQHF TGTGCCAGCAGCTCAACCGGGACACCTTATAGCAATCAGCCCCAGCATTTT
TRBJ1-4 NA 16 TRBV2 NA CASSGRDEEVGGKLFF TGTGCCAGCAGTGGCCGGGACGAAGAAGTAGGGGGAAAACTGTTTTTT
TRBJ2-7 NA 15 TRBV7-3 once CASSTSASAIYEQYF TGTGCCAGCAGTACGTCAGCTAGCGCGATCTACGAGCAGTACTTC
TRBJ2-7 NA 15 TRBV5-5 NA CASSQGPIATGEQYF TGTGCCAGCAGCCAAGGACCCATCGCCACAGGGGAGCAGTACTTC
TRBJ2-7 TRBD2 15 TRBV11-3 NA CASSSSGRAVGEQYF TGTGCCAGCAGCTCCAGCGGGAGGGCCGTGGGCGAGCAGTACTTC
TRBJ2-3 NA 13 TRBV6-4 NA CASSEGGTDTQYF TGTGCCAGCAGTGAGGGGGGCACAGATACGCAGTATTTT
TRBJ1-1 NA 11 TRBV29-1 NA CSVDPDTEAFF TGCAGCGTTGATCCGGACACTGAAGCTTTCTTT
TRBJ2-1 TRBD2 15 TRBV5-4 NA CASSWGASGSNEQFF TGTGCCAGCAGCTGGGGGGCTAGCGGGAGCAATGAGCAGTTCTTC
TRBJ2-3 NA 14 TRBV9 NA CASSAKLASDTQYF TGTGCCAGCAGCGCGAAACTAGCATCTGATACGCAGTATTTT